This T cell receptor (beta chain) is from a study of beta chain features in type 1 diabetes. Study-wide results and caveats: Any HLA effect on TCRB rearrangement was left unresolved by small sub-analyses. Shortening that was moderate but significant affected the TCRB CDR3s of Type 1 diabetes patients in all four CD4+ subsets.

As regards this clone: Its antigen is undetermined.

V lost 2 bases, J lost 5 bases, and 12 bases lay in between. CDR1 MNHNS and CDR2 SASEGT come from the germline V gene. This CDR3 region has 15 residues. The whole isolated RNA underwent reverse transcription, so sequencing captured expressed TCRB transcripts. The repertoire was sequenced with immunoSEQ multiplex PCR; TCRdb's copy has only in-frame clones and lacks some. The data contain 680,000 or so clones, around 16% of them seen just once; the ten biggest clones take up 0.07% to 0.095%. Stem cell-like memory, regulatory, central memory and naive CD4+ cells were sorted via CD45RO/CCR7/CD25/CD127/CD95/CD27.

The source is a man aged 18 to 29 in good health. J is TRBJ1-4 and V is TRBV6-1, with D perhaps matching TRBD1 (5 bases). Sequencing was carried out using naive CD4+ T cells from blood. The CDR3 here is CASSEPGTRNEKLFF. The CDR3 nucleotides are TGTGCCAGCAGTGAACCCGGGACCCGCAATGAAAAACTGTTTTTT.